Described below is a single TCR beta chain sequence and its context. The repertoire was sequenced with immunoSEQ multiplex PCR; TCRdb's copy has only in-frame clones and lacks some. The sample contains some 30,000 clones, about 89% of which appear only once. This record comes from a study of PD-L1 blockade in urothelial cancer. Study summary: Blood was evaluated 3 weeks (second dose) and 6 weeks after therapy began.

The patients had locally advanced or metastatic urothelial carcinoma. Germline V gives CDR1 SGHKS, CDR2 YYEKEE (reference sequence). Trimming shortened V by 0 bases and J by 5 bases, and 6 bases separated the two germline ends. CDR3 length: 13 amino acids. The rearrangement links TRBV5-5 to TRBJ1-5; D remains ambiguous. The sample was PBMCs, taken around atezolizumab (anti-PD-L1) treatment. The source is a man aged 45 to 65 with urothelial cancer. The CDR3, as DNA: TGTGCCAGCAGCTTGGCGAGTTATCAGCCCCAGCATTTT. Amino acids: CASSLASYQPQHF.